This TCR delta chain was sequenced for a study of gamma-delta chains in newborns, infants, children. About the research overall: Microbial exposure reportedly drives polyclonal innate γδ T cell expansion after birth.

TCRdb re-called the reads via CATT. The data hold 2,000 to 3,000 delta-chain clones, with 0.95% to 1.1% observed a single time. For this clone: TCRdb has a much larger clone's protein, which differs at residue 4 from the translation of this DNA, likely because of a read error; what is shown is the protein translated from the DNA.

Sequenced input: blood. The clonotype comes from a child who was a newborn, infant or young child, either healthy, febrile or measles-vaccinated (not recorded which).

The CDR3 nucleotides are TGTGCCTGTGGCACCGTAGGGGGATTGACAGCACAACTCTTCTTT. Amino acid sequence: CACGTVGGLTAQLFF. This chain uses TRDV2 with TRDJ2; a weak D match, TRDD3 (6 bases). This CDR3 region has 15 residues. Germline values: CDR1 GEAIGNYY, CDR2 EKD.